This T cell receptor (beta chain) was sequenced during a study of circulating CD8 cells and anti-PD-1 response in melanoma. Four subsets defined by PD-1 and/or TIGIT were sorted from live CD3+CD8+TCRalphabeta+ cells. TCR libraries were prepared from approximately 15 ng of total RNA with the QIAseq Immune Repertoire TCR panel. One entry per CDR3 protein results from TCRdb running MiXCR on the reads. The profile shows over 600 distinct CDR3 sequences, over 5% of them singletons. Specimen: CD8+ T cells from PBMCs, collected at baseline or after one month of anti-PD-1 therapy (not recorded which). The TCR was taken from a human donor with melanoma.

CDR3 amino acids: CASSSGLAVYEQYF. The CDR3 DNA sequence: TGTGCCAGCAGCTCCGGACTAGCGGTATACGAGCAGTACTTC. V is TRBV5-4 and J is TRBJ2-7, with TRBD2 matching over 10 bases. The germline V gene has CDR1 SGHNT and CDR2 YYREEE (reference sequence). The V segment lost 3 bases and the J segment 4 bases; nucleotides outside the gene matches: 4. The CDR3 loop spans 14 amino acids.